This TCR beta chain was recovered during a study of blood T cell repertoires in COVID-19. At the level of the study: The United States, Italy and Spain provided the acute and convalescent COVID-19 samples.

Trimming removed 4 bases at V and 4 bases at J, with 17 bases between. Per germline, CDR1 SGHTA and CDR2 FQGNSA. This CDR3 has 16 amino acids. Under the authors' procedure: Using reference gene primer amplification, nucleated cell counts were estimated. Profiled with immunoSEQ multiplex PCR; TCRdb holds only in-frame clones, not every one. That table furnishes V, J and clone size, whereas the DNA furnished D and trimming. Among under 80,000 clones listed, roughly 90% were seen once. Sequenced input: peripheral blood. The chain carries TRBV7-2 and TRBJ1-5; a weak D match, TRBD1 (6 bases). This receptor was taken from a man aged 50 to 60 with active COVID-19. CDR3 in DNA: TGTGCCAGCAGCTCAACCTTAGACAGGTGGAATCAGCCCCAGCATTTT. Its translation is CASSSTLDRWNQPQHF.